The next 21 T cell receptor beta chains were all read from a single sample in a study of T cells expressing NK-cell markers. TCRdb re-called the 5' RACE reads and gives one entry per CDR3 protein, without DNA. This table holds approximately 380,000 distinct CDR3 sequences. Sequencing was performed on blood T cells: a sorted CD56 or NKG2C T cell subset, CD4+ or CD8+ T cells, or bulk PBMC T cells (not recorded which). All receptors come from a man aged 18 to 69 in good health.

This chain joins TRBV11-2 and TRBJ2-1; the TCRdb call, TRBD2, lacks DNA for checking. The CDR3 sequence is 12 residues long. Per germline, CDR1 SGHAT and CDR2 FQNNGV. CDR3: CASSSLAGGQFF.

The chain joins TRBV6-2 or TRBV6-3 to TRBJ2-3; checking the TCRdb D call of TRBD1 is not possible without DNA. CDR1 is MNHEY, CDR2 SVGEGT, per germline. CDR3 size: 15 residues. CDR3 protein: CASSWGGLAQDTQYF.

This chain links TRBV5-8 with TRBJ1-1; the TRBD1 assignment by TCRdb is unverifiable without DNA. The CDR3 loop spans 15 amino acids. Germline V gene lookup returns CDR1 SGHTS and CDR2 YDEGEE. Here the CDR3 reads CASSTPFVRGTEAFF. Looking up the rest from reference TRBV5-8 and TRBJ1-1 gives the full variable domain: EAGVTQSPTHLIKTRGQQATLRCSPISGHTSVYWYQQALGLGLQFLLWYDEGEERNRGNFPPRFSGRQFPNYSSELNVNALELEDSALYLCASSTPFVRGTEAFFGQGTRLTVV.

The J gene is TRBJ1-2, the V gene TRBV7-9. This CDR3 is 15 amino acids long. In germline, CDR1 is SEHNR, CDR2 FQNEAQ (reference sequence). CDR3 protein: CASSDPGASGYGYTF.

V usage is TRBV7-9 and J usage is TRBJ2-1. The CDR3 covers 15 residues. Germline V gene data show CDR1 as SEHNR and CDR2 as FQNEAQ (reference sequence). This CDR3 is CASSPHDFGYNEQFF.

The gene calls are TRBV29-1 and TRBJ1-2. Germline loops: CDR1 SQVTM, CDR2 ANQGSEA. The CDR3 extends over 12 amino acids. The CDR3 protein is CSVAILGYGYTF.

The V call is TRBV5-3, the J call TRBJ2-3; TCRdb picks TRBD1, but there is no DNA to check that call. TRBV5-3 is an ORF, and what it does is uncertain. The CDR3 consists of 15 residues. CDR3 in amino acids: CARRPDRGGPDTQYF.

This rearrangement joins TRBV5-1 to TRBJ2-6; as DNA is missing, the TRBD1 call by TCRdb cannot be tested. Germline V lookup: CDR1 SGHRS, CDR2 YFSETQ. This CDR3 is 15 amino acids long. The CDR3 reads CASSLGQSGANVLTF.

The chain combines TRBV5-5 with TRBJ1-5; TCRdb's D call of TRBD1 is untestable without DNA. The germline V gene encodes CDR1 SGHKS and CDR2 YYEKEE (reference sequence). The CDR3 covers 15 residues. This CDR3 is CASSNTGTGIQPQHF. The full variable domain, rest sourced from reference TRBV5-5 and TRBJ1-5, is DAGVTQSPTHLIKTRGQQVTLRCSPISGHKSVSWYQQVLGQGPQFIFQYYEKEERGRGNFPDRFSARQFPNYSSELNVNALLLGDSALYLCASSNTGTGIQPQHFGDGTRLSIL.

The chain uses TRBV12-3 or TRBV12-4 and TRBJ2-7; the D gene TCRdb calls, TRBD1, cannot be checked with no DNA. CDR3 size: 16 residues. CDR3 residues: CASSKPGQAHGDEQYF.

The chain joins TRBV7-9 to TRBJ2-3; TCRdb's D call of TRBD2 is untestable without DNA. CDR1 SEHNR and CDR2 FQNEAQ come from the germline V gene (reference sequence). This CDR3 contains 16 residues. The CDR3 loop is CASSPGLALSTDTQYF.

The chain couples TRBV6-2 or TRBV6-3 to TRBJ1-2. The CDR3 covers 13 residues. Germline assignment: CDR1 MNHEY and CDR2 SVGEGT. The CDR3 here is CASSLTTSRGYTF.

The chain carries TRBV5-1 and TRBJ2-7; the D call from TCRdb, TRBD2, cannot be confirmed without DNA. The CDR3 loop spans 15 amino acids. Per germline, CDR1 SGHRS and CDR2 YFSETQ. The CDR3 region is CASRPDRALLYEQYF.

V is TRBV12-3 or TRBV12-4 and J is TRBJ2-7; TCRdb's D call, TRBD1, is unchecked because there is no DNA. This CDR3 has 17 amino acids. CDR3 region: CASSPSVAGRSSYEQYF.

V is TRBV18 and J is TRBJ2-7; TCRdb names TRBD1, which stays unverified in the absence of DNA. This CDR3 contains 15 residues. Germline V gene data show CDR1 as KGHSH and CDR2 as LQKENI. The chain's CDR3 is CASSPYTGTGDEQYF.

The chain couples TRBV6-5 to TRBJ1-6. Germline CDR1 MNHEY, CDR2 SVGAGI. The CDR3 loop spans 16 amino acids. The CDR3 sequence is CASSYGGSSSHSPLHF.

The J gene is TRBJ1-6, the V gene TRBV4-1; TCRdb's D gene call, TRBD1, goes unchecked for lack of DNA. Germline loops: CDR1 MGHRA, CDR2 YSYEKL. The CDR3 sequence is 16 residues long. CDR3 sequence: CASSHGDSAYNSPLHF.

The genes are TRBV18 and TRBJ2-7; checking the TCRdb D call of TRBD1 is not possible without DNA. Germline V gene data show CDR1 as KGHSH and CDR2 as LQKENI. This CDR3 spans 16 amino acids. This chain's CDR3 is CASSPTVGGAFYEQYF.

This rearrangement joins TRBV28 to TRBJ2-2; absent DNA, TCRdb's TRBD1 call cannot be checked. The CDR3 totals 15 residues. Per the germline V gene, CDR1 is MDHEN and CDR2 is SYDVKM. The CDR3 loop reads CASSRRDIYTGELFF.

The chain uses TRBV7-2 and TRBJ2-3; TCRdb names TRBD2, which stays unverified in the absence of DNA. The CDR3 consists of 17 residues. Per germline, CDR1 SGHTA and CDR2 FQGNSA. This CDR3 is CASSPVRLAGSRDTQYF.

The V call is TRBV5-1, the J call TRBJ1-1. The germline V gene encodes CDR1 SGHRS and CDR2 YFSETQ. The CDR3 runs 15 residues. CDR3 residues: CASSLARRMNTEAFF.